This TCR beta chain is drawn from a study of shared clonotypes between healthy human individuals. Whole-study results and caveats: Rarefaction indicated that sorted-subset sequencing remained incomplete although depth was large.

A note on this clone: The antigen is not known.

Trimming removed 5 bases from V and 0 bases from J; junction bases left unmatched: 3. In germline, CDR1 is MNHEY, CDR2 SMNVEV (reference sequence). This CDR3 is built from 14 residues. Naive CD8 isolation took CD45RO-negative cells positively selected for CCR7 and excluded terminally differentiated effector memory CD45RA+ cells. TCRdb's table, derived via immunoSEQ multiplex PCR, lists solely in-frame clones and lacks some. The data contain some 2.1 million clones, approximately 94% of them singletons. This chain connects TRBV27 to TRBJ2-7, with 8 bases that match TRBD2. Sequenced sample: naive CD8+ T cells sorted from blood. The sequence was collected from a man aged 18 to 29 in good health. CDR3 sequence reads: CASSHSGASYEQYF. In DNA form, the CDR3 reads TGTGCCAGCAGTCATAGCGGGGCCTCCTACGAGCAGTACTTC.